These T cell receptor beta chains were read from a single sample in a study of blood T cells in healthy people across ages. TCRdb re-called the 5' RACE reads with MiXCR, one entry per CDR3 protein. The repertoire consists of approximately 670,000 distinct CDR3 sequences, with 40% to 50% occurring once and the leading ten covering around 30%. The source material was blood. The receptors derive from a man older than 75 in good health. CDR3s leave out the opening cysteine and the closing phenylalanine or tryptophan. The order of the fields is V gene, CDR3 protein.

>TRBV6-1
ASSEGRADGKEQF
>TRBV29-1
SATTGSYEQY
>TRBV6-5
ASSYPTGSRYEQY
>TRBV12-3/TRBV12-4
ASSPGTQNTEAF
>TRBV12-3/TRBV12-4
ASSTIRTGRFEKLF
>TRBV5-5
ASSLGQVANTEAF
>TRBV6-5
ASRDREKLGTQY
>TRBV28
ASRRSGLAGDTQY
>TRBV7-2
ASSLRRGVHEQF
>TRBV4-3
ASSQWDRVNQETQY
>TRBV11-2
ASRLLAGGREQY
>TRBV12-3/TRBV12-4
ASSTGGTNYGYT
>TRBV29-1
SAVQRTGSGYT
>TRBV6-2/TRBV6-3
ASRTPVWRGASYEQY
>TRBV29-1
SVGTAPTYEQY
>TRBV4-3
ASSQGPHLGEQF
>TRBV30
AWSWGNTGELF
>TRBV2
ASSALRGPGGYT
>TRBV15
ANSLPHPKMGSLNTGELF
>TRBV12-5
ASGLVRGAGELF
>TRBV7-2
ASSLVRERGGQY
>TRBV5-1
ASSVVPGQGTYEQY
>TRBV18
ASSPNSVQETQY
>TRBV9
ASSVATLTGGGQETQY
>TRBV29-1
SVMREGPDTQY
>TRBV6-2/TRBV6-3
ASSWQGFSEQY
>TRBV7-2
ASGPLAGVETQY
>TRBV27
ASSPPFRRERGYNEQF
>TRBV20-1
SAREQGARTEAF
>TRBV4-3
ASSQVPAGSVIDMQY
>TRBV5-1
ASTPSDGIYEQY
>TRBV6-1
ASRVLAKNIQY
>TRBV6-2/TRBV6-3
ASSFSESSYNSPLH
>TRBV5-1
ASSRIGEYNEQY
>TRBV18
ASSLDRSTEAF
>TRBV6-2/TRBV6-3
ASADRFSYEQY
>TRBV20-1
SPSSPTNSKNIQY